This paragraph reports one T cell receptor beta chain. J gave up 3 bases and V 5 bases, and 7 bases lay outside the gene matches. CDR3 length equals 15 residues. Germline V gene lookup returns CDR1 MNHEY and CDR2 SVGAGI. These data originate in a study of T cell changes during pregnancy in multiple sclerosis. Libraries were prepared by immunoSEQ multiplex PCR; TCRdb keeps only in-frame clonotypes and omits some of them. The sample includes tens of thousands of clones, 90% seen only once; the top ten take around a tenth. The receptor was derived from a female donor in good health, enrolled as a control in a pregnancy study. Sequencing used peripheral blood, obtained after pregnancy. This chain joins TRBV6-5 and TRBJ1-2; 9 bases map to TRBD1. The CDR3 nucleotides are TGTGCCAGCAGTAGGGTGACAGGGGGGGACTATGGCTACACCTTC. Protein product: CASSRVTGGDYGYTF.